A selection of T cell receptor beta chains follows, all from one sample in a study of regulatory T cells in long-lasting Graves disease. Using its own MiXCR run on the multiplex PCR reads, TCRdb lists one record per CDR3 protein. There are over 350,000 distinct CDR3 sequences in the sample; 14% occur only once, and approximately 15% lies in the top ten. These data also featured in a second study, about T cells in Graves' hyperthyroidism and ophthalmopathy.

Sample: peripheral blood mononuclear cells (PBMCs), taken at new diagnosis, from a patient treated with antithyroid drugs. These TCRs come from a woman in her 50s with Graves disease. The CDR3 runs from the conserved cysteine through the conserved F or W. Fields, in order: V gene, clone size, D gene, J gene, CDR3 protein, CDR3 DNA. A D gene is named only where the DNA matches it firmly. A row's size may be missing; if present it is once, few, many or a size class.

TRBV7-8	few	TRBD2	TRBJ2-1	CASSLEGTSGSGGYNEQFF	TGTGCCAGCAGCTTAGAAGGGACTAGCGGGAGTGGAGGGTACAATGAGCAGTTCTTC
TRBV27	many	TRBD2	TRBJ2-1	CASSLTSGLGQFF	TGTGCCAGCAGCTTGACTAGCGGGCTAGGGCAGTTCTTC
TRBV5-1	-	-	TRBJ2-7	CASSPPLGSYEQYF	TGCGCCAGCAGCCCCCCCCTCGGATCCTACGAGCAGTACTTC
TRBV29-1	many	TRBD1	TRBJ2-3	CSVAQNRGLTDTQYF	TGCAGCGTTGCCCAGAACAGGGGGCTCACAGATACGCAGTATTTT
TRBV3-1	few	-	TRBJ1-4	CASSQDRDSEKLFF	TGTGCCAGCAGCCAAGACAGAGACAGTGAAAAACTGTTTTTT
TRBV28	many	TRBD2	TRBJ2-5	CASSLGASGRWETQYF	TGTGCCAGCAGTTTGGGGGCTAGCGGGAGGTGGGAGACCCAGTACTTC
TRBV9	many	-	TRBJ1-3	CASSAQGGYTIYF	TGTGCCAGCAGCGCTCAAGGTGGCTACACCATATATTTT
TRBV4-1	few	TRBD1	TRBJ1-5	CASRRALGQGGSGNQPQHF	TGCGCCAGCAGGCGAGCTCTCGGACAGGGTGGAAGCGGCAATCAGCCCCAGCATTTT
TRBV12-3/TRBV12-4	many	-	TRBJ1-1	CASSLRGFEAFF	TGTGCCAGCAGTTTAAGGGGGTTTGAAGCTTTCTTT
TRBV7-2	many	-	TRBJ2-1	CASSLESPFF	TGTGCCAGCAGCTTAGAGAGCCCGTTCTTC
TRBV6-5	few	-	TRBJ2-7	CASSYAQGLYEQYF	TGTGCCAGCAGTTACGCGCAGGGCCTCTACGAGCAGTACTTC
TRBV3-1	many	TRBD2	TRBJ2-1	CASSQDGLAGGAPYNEQFF	TGTGCCAGCAGCCAAGATGGTCTAGCGGGAGGGGCACCCTACAATGAGCAGTTCTTC
TRBV7-6	few	-	TRBJ1-6	CASSGRDNYNSPLHF	TGTGCCAGCAGCGGACGGGACAACTATAATTCACCCCTCCACTTT
TRBV28	once	-	TRBJ1-1	CATSSPTGARWAFF	TGTGCCACCAGTTCCCCAACGGGGGCCAGATGGGCTTTCTTT
TRBV6-2/TRBV6-3	many	TRBD2	TRBJ2-7	CASRVQSGSWYEQYF	TGTGCCAGCAGGGTACAGAGCGGGAGTTGGTACGAGCAGTACTTC
TRBV27	many	-	TRBJ2-3	CASSLGLTDTQYF	TGTGCCAGCAGTTTAGGGCTCACAGATACGCAGTATTTT
TRBV6-9	many	-	TRBJ2-7	CASSYSWDSMGGGYEQYF	TGTGCCAGCAGTTACTCTTGGGACTCGATGGGAGGTGGCTACGAGCAGTACTTC
TRBV7-9	many	-	TRBJ2-1	CASSPHGSRDGEQFF	TGTGCCAGCAGCCCCCATGGTTCGCGGGACGGTGAGCAGTTCTTC
TRBV24-1	many	TRBD2	TRBJ2-4	CATSDAGESGNIQYF	TGTGCCACCAGTGATGCGGGGGAAAGTGGGAACATTCAGTACTTC
TRBV28	few	-	TRBJ2-1	CASTGAYEQFF	TGTGCCAGCACCGGGGCATATGAGCAGTTCTTC
TRBV9	-	-	TRBJ2-3	CASSVEYGGRGTDTQYF	TGTGCCAGCAGCGTAGAGTATGGGGGGCGCGGCACAGATACGCAGTATTTT
TRBV18	many	-	TRBJ1-1	CASSPPQRLNTEAFF	TGTGCCAGCTCACCACCGCAAAGGCTGAACACTGAAGCTTTCTTT
TRBV12-3/TRBV12-4	few	-	TRBJ2-7	CASSLAVATRYF	TGTGCCAGCAGTTTAGCGGTAGCGACGCGCTACTTC
TRBV2	many	TRBD2	TRBJ2-1	CASSDRPSGSVNEQFF	TGTGCCAGCAGTGACCGGCCTAGCGGGAGTGTGAATGAGCAGTTCTTC
TRBV28	many	TRBD2	TRBJ2-3	CASSSTPLQREGLGSGNTQYF	TGTGCCAGCAGTTCGACCCCACTACAGCGGGAGGGCCTCGGTTCGGGAAATACGCAGTATTTT
TRBV19	-	TRBD1	TRBJ2-7	CASSNPTTGTSQYF	TGTGCCAGTAGTAACCCAACGACAGGGACGAGCCAGTACTTC
TRBV20-1	many	TRBD2	TRBJ2-1	CSARDPWKREGNEQFF	TGCAGTGCTAGAGATCCCTGGAAGCGGGAGGGTAATGAGCAGTTCTTC
TRBV28	many	-	TRBJ2-3	CASSWDPSPDTQYF	TGTGCCAGCAGTTGGGACCCCTCGCCAGATACGCAGTATTTT